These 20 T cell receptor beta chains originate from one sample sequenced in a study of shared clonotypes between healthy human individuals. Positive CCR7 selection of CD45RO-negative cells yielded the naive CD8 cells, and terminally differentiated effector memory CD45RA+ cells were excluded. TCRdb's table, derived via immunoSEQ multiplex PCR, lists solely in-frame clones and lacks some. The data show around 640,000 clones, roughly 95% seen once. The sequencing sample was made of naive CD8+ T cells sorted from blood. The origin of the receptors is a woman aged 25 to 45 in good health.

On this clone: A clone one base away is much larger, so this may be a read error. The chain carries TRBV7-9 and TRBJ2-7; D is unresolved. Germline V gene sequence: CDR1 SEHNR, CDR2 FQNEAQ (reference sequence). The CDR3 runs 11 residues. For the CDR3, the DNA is TGTGCCAGCAGCTCCTCCAACGAGCAGTACTTC. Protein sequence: CASSSSNEQYF.

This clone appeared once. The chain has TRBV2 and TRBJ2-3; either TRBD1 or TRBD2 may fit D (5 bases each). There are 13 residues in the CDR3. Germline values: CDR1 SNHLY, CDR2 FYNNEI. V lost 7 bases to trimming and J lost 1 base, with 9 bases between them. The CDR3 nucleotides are TGTGCCAGCACCGGGGCAGGCACAGATACGCAGTATTTT. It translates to CASTGAGTDTQYF.

CDR3 coding DNA: TGCGCCAGCAGCCAAGCAGAACAGCGGGAGTCTTACGAGCAGTACTTC. Its protein product is CASSQAEQRESYEQYF. This chain connects TRBV4-1 to TRBJ2-7; TRBD2 agrees at 8 bases. This CDR3 has 16 residues. Losses at the gene ends were 1 base for V and 4 bases for J; bases not matched to a gene: 9. Germline assignment: CDR1 MGHRA and CDR2 YSYEKL.

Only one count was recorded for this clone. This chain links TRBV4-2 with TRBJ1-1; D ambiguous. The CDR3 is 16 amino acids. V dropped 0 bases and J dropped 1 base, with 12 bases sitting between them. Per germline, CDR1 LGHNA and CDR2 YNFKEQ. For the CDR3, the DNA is TGTGCCAGCAGCCAAGAAGAGGGAAGAGGGAACACTGAAGCTTTCTTT. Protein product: CASSQEEGRGNTEAFF.

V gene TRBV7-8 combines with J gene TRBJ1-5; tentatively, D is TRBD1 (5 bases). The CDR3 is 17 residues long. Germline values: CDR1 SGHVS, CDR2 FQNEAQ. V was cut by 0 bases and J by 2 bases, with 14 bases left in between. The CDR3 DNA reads TGTGCCAGCAGCTTAGCGCCTAGGGGTCCCCGCAATCAGCCCCAGCATTTT. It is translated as CASSLAPRGPRNQPQHF.

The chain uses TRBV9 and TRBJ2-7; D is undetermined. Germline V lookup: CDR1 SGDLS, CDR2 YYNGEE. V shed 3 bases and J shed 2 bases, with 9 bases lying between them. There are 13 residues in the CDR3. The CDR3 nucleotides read TGTGCCAGCAGCGGGACGTATGCCTACGAGCAGTACTTC. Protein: CASSGTYAYEQYF. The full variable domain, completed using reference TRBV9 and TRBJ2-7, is DSGVTQTPKHLITATGQRVTLRCSPRSGDLSVYWYQQSLDQGLQFLIQYYNGEERAKGNILERFSAQQFPDLHSELNLSSLELGDSALYFCASSGTYAYEQYFGPGTRLTVT.

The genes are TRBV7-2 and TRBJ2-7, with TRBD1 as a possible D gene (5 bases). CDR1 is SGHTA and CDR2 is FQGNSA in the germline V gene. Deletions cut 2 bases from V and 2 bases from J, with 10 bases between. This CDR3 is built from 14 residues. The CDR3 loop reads CASSLIDSPYEQYF. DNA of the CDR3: TGTGCCAGCAGCTTAATCGACAGTCCCTACGAGCAGTACTTC.

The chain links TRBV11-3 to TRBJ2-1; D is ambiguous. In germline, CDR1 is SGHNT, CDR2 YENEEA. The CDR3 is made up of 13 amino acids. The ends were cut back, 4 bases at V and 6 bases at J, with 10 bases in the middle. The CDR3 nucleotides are TGTGCCAGCAGCTCGGCATTCTTCAATGAGCAGTTCTTC. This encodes CASSSAFFNEQFF.

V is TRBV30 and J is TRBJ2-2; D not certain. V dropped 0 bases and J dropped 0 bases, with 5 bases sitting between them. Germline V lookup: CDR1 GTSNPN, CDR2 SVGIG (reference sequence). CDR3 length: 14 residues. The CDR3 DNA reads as TGTGCCTGGAGTGTCGGATCGAACACCGGGGAGCTGTTTTTT. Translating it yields CAWSVGSNTGELFF.

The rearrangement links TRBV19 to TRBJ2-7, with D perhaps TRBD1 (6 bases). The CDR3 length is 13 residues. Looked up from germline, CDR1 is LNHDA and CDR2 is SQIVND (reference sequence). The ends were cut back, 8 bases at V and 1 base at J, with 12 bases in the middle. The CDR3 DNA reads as TGTGCCAGTTCTACCGGGACATCCTACGAGCAGTACTTC. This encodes CASSTGTSYEQYF.

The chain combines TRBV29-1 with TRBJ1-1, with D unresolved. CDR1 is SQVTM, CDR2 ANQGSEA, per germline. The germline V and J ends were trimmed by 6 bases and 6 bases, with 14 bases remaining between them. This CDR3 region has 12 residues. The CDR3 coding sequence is TGCAGCGTAGACCCCGAAGGCGCTGAAGCTTTCTTT. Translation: CSVDPEGAEAFF.

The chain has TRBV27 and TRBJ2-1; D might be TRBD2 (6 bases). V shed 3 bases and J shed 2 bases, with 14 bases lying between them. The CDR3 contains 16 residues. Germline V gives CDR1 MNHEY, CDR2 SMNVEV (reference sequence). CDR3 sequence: CASSLAGSRTYNEQFF. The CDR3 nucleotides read TGTGCCAGCAGTTTGGCCGGGAGCCGTACCTACAATGAGCAGTTCTTC.

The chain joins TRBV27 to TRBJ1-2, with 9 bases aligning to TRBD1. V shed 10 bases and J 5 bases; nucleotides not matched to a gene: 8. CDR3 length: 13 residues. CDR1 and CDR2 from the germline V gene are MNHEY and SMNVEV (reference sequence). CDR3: CATTPGTGYGYTF. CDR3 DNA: TGTGCCACTACCCCCGGGACAGGGTATGGCTACACCTTC.

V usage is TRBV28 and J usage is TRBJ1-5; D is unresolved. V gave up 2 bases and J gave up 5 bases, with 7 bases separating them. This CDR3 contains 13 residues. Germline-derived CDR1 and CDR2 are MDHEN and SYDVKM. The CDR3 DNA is TGTGCCAGCAGTTTAAGCAAATATCAGCCCCAGCATTTT. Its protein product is CASSLSKYQPQHF.

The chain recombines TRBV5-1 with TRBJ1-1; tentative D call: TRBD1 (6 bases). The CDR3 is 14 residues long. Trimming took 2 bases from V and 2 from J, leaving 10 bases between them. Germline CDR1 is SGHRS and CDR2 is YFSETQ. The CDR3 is CASSFDRPNTEAFF. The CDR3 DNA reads TGCGCCAGCAGCTTTGACAGGCCAAACACTGAAGCTTTCTTT.

CDR3 sequence reads: CASSASEGETQYF. For the CDR3, the DNA is TGTGCCAGTAGTGCGAGCGAAGGGGAGACCCAGTACTTC. The chain carries TRBV19 and TRBJ2-5; no clear D gene. The germline V gene encodes CDR1 LNHDA and CDR2 SQIVND (reference sequence). V was trimmed by 5 bases and J by 5 bases, leaving 12 bases between them. The length of the CDR3 is 13 residues.

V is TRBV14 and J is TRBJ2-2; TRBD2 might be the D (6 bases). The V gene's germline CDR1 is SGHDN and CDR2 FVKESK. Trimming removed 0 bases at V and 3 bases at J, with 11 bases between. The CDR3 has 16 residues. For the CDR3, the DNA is TGTGCCAGCAGCCAAGAATACGGGACTTACACCGGGGAGCTGTTTTTT. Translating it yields CASSQEYGTYTGELFF.

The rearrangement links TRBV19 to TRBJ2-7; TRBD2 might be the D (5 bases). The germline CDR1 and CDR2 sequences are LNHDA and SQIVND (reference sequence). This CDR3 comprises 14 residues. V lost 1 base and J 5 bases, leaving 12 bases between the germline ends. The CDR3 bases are TGTGCCAGTAGTATAGGAGGGTTGAACCACGAGCAGTACTTC. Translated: CASSIGGLNHEQYF.

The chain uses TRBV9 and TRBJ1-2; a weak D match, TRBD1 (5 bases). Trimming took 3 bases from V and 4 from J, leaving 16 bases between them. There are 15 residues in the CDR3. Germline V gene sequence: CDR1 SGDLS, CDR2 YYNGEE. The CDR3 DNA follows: TGTGCCAGCAGCGGTTGGACCCCAGGGTCCTATGGCTACACCTTC. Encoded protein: CASSGWTPGSYGYTF.

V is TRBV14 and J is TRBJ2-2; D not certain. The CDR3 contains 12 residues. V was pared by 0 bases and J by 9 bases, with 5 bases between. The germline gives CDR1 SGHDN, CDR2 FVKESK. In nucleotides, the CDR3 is TGTGCCAGCAGCCAAGATTGGTGGGAGCTGTTTTTT. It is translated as CASSQDWWELFF.